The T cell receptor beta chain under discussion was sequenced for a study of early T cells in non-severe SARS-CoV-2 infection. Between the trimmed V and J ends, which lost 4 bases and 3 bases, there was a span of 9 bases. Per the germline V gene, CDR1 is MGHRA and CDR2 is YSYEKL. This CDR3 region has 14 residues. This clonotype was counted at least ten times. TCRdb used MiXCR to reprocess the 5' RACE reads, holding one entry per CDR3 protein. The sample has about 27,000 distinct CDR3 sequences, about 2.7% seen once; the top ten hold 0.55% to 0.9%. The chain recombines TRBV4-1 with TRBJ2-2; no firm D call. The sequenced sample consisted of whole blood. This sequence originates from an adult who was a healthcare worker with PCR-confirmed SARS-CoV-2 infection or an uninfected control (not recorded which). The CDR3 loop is CASSLSGDTGELFF. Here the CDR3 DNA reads TGCGCCAGCAGCCTAAGTGGGGACACCGGGGAGCTGTTTTTT.